This record looks at one T cell receptor beta chain sequence and its context. The antigen is unknown. Germline-derived CDR1 and CDR2 are DFQATT and SNEGSKA (reference sequence). The CDR3 length is 13 residues. Trimming removed 6 bases from V and 9 bases from J; junction bases left unmatched: 12. This sample was taken from a study of blood T cells in healthy people across ages. Study findings and constraints: Older individuals had lower TCR beta diversity per million T cells (the decline was roughly linear).

Together with a sample-barcoded 5' primer, a J-beta primer mix was included in a second PCR lasting roughly 6 to 12 cycles. Each cDNA molecule received a tag from a template-switch adaptor that had 12 random nucleotides. TCRdb re-called the 5' RACE reads through MiXCR, storing one row per CDR3 protein. The sample carries some 800,000 distinct CDR3 sequences, 44% recorded once. The V gene is TRBV20-1, the J gene TRBJ2-5, with 8 bases lining up with TRBD2. This sequence was found in a man aged 55 to 69 in good health. Input material: blood. The CDR3 region has the DNA TGCAGTGCCAGCGGGGGCCCACCCGGAGCCCAGTACTTC. Encoded protein: CSASGGPPGAQYF.